This T cell receptor beta chain was observed in a study of OX40 agonist ivuxolimab in advanced cancers. For the wider study: The costimulatory receptor OX40 (CD134) was targeted by ivuxolimab, a fully human IgG2 agonistic monoclonal antibody. Intravenous ivuxolimab was administered to patients every 2 weeks at six dose levels: 0.01, 0.1, 0.3, 1.5, 3 and 10 mg/kg. Of the roughly 52 dose-escalation patients, hepatocellular carcinoma was present in about 19, melanoma in around 15, renal cell carcinoma in 9 and head and neck cancer in 9. The dose-escalation cohort was around 83% male with a mean age of approximately 60 years, ranging from roughly 20 to 80. Patients were allowed to have had prior anti-PD-1, anti-PD-L1 or anti-CTLA-4 therapy, and around 43% of the dose-escalation patients had been treated with checkpoint inhibitors. Partial responses occurred in three dose-escalation patients: two with cutaneous melanoma and one with hepatocellular carcinoma. The point of sequencing TCRbeta in the periphery was to test whether ivuxolimab changed TCR sequence diversity and drove clonal T-cell expansion. The monotherapy dose-escalation portion (N of about 47 patients) of the phase I ivuxolimab trial is reported in the paper. On the study overall, not on this receptor specifically: Partial responders in the 0.1-3.0 mg/kg groups had among the lowest normalized peripheral clonal expansion, especially among CD8+ T cells. The antigen specificity of the peripheral T cells that underwent clonal expansion was not determined. After ivuxolimab, CD8+ T cells had more expanded clones than CD4+ T cells on average. Low levels of normalized T-cell clonal expansion were also seen in some patients who did not respond. At doses of 0.1 to 3.0 mg/kg, clonal expansion of both CD4+ and CD8+ blood T cells was observed from baseline to week 6.

Patients with a history of autoimmune disease or receiving systemic immunosuppression were excluded from the trial. Peripheral blood for TCR sequencing was collected from all dose cohorts at baseline, on cycle 4 day 1, and on cycle 7 day 1. The samples were taken from a phase I, first-in-human, multicenter, open-label dose-escalation trial of ivuxolimab. Adults with locally advanced or metastatic melanoma, renal cell carcinoma, hepatocellular carcinoma or head and neck squamous cell carcinoma were enrolled in the trial. CD4+ and CD8+ T cells were sorted separately from peripheral blood before TCR sequencing. For sequencing of the TCRbeta CDR3 region, genomic DNA was extracted from the sorted cells. The immunoSEQ Assay was used to sequence the TCRbeta CDR3 regions. TCRdb provides this immuneACCESS table in a form limited to in-frame rearrangements. Some clones are lacking; in checked studies, under half of them reflect an unresolved V gene, and why the rest are absent is not known. Present in this sample are more than 90,000 clones, less than 85% of which were seen just once. The top ten clonotypes cover around 5.9% of the sample.

As for this clone: There is no known antigen for this receptor. No base-level quality is on record; no much larger clone is a single base apart.

There are 14 amino acids in the CDR3, from cysteine to phenylalanine inclusive. Kept here is only the CDR3 DNA, which spans 42 bases and is read in frame from base 1. The germline V gene sets CDR1 to SNHLY and CDR2 to FYNNEI. V lost 4 bases and J lost 3 bases; the stretch between them is 9 bases long. The chain uses TRBV2 and TRBJ2-2; the D segment might be TRBD1 or TRBD2, since each matches 5 bases. Source: CD4+ or CD8+ T cells sorted from blood, taken in a trial of the OX40 agonist ivuxolimab. The source is an adult with an advanced solid tumor such as melanoma, head and neck, liver or kidney cancer. The nucleotides read TGTGCCAGCAGTGGGGACCGACACACCGGGGAGCTGTTTTTT. It is translated as CASSGDRHTGELFF.